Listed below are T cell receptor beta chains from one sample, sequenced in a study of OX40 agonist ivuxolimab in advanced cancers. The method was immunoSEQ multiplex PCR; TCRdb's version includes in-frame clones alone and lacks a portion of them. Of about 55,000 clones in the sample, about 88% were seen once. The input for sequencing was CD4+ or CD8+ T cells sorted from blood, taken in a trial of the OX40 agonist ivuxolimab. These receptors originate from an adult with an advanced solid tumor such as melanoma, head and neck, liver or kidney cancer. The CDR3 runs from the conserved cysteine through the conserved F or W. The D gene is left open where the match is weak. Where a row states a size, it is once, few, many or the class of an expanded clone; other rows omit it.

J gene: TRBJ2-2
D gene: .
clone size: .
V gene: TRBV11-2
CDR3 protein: CASRSGTHTGELFF
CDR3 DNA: TGTGCCAGCAGGTCCGGGACACACACCGGGGAGCTGTTTTTT

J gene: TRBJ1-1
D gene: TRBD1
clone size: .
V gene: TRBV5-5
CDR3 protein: CASSPVPGQLNTEAFF
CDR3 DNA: TGTGCCAGCAGCCCCGTACCGGGACAGTTGAACACTGAAGCTTTCTTT

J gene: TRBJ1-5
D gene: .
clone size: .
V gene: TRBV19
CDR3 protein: CASSSAGSRNQPQHF
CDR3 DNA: TGTGCCAGTAGTTCTGCCGGGTCTCGCAATCAGCCCCAGCATTTT

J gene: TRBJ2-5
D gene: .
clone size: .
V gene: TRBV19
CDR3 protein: CASTQTAYSGETQYF
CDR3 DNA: TGTGCCAGTACCCAAACCGCTTACAGCGGAGAGACCCAGTACTTC

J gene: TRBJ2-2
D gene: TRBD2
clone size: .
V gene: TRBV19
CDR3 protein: CASSTPASGRGAGELFF
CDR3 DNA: TGTGCCAGTAGTACCCCTGCGAGCGGGAGGGGAGCAGGGGAGCTGTTTTTT

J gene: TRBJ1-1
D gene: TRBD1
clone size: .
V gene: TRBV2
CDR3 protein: CASRRTGGVFAAEAFF
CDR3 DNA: TGTGCCAGCAGGCGGACAGGGGGCGTTTTTGCGGCTGAAGCTTTCTTT

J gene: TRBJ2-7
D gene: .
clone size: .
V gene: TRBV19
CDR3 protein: CASRAGYEQYF
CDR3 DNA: TGTGCCAGCAGGGCCGGCTACGAGCAGTACTTC

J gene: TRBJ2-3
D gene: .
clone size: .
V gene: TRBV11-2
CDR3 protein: CASSFGGSDTQYF
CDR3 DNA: TGTGCCAGCAGCTTCGGGGGCTCAGATACGCAGTATTTT

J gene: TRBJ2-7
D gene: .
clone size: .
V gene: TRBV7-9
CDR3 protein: CASSPLYEQYF
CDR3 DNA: TGTGCCAGCAGCCCCCTGTACGAGCAGTACTTC

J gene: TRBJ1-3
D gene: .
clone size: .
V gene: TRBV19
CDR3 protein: CASSLRLAGNTIYF
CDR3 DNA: TGTGCCAGTAGTTTGCGTCTAGCTGGAAACACCATATATTTT

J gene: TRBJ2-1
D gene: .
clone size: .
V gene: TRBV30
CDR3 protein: CAWSKGGYNEQFF
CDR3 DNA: TGTGCCTGGAGTAAAGGGGGCTACAATGAGCAGTTCTTC

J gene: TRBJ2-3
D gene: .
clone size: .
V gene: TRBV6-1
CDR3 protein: CASSERAQSTDTQYF
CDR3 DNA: TGTGCCAGCAGTGAAAGGGCGCAGAGCACAGATACGCAGTATTTT

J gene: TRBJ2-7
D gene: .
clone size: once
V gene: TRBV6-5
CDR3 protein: CATQGVAGFYEQYF
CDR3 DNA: TGTGCCACCCAGGGGGTAGCGGGATTTTACGAGCAGTACTTC

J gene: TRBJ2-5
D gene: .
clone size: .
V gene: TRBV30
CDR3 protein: CAWGPAQETQYF
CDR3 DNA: TGTGCCTGGGGCCCCGCCCAAGAGACCCAGTACTTC

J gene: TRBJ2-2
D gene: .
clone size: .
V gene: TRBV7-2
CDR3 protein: CASSSQMGGTGELFF
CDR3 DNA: TGTGCCAGCAGCTCCCAGATGGGGGGCACCGGGGAGCTGTTTTTT

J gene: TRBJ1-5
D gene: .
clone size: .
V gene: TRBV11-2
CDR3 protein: CASSSMGQPQHF
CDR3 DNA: TGTGCCAGCAGCAGTATGGGACAACCCCAGCATTTT

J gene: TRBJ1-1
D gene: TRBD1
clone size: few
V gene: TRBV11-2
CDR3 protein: CASSFQGAGRTEAFF
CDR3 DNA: TGTGCCAGCAGCTTTCAGGGGGCGGGGAGAACTGAAGCTTTCTTT

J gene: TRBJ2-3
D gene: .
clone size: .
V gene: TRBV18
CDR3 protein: CASSPGPGRGTDTQYF
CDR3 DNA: TGTGCCAGCTCACCAGGCCCGGGACGGGGCACAGATACGCAGTATTTT

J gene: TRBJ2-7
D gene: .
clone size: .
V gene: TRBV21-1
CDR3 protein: CANPRDTHYEQYF
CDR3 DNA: TGTGCCAACCCCCGGGACACTCACTACGAGCAGTACTTC

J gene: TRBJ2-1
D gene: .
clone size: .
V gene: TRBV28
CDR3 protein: CASSHYNEQFF
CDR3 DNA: TGTGCCAGCAGCCATTACAATGAGCAGTTCTTC

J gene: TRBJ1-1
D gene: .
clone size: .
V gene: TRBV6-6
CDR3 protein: CASSPVPNTEAFF
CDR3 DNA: TGTGCCAGCAGCCCGGTCCCGAACACTGAAGCTTTCTTT

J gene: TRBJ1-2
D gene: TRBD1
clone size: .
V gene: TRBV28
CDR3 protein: CASSPGGAGQGIYGYTF
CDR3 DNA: TGTGCCAGCAGTCCCGGGGGTGCGGGACAGGGCATCTATGGCTACACCTTC

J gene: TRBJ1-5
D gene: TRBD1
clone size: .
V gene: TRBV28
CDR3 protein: CASSPLDRAQHF
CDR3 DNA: TGTGCCAGCAGTCCCCTCGACAGGGCGCAGCATTTT

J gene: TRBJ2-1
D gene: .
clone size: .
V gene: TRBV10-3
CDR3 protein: CAIGDEQFF
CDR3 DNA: TGTGCCATCGGGGATGAGCAGTTCTTC

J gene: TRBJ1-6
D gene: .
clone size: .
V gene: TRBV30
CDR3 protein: CAWTVGSYAGMGNSPLHF
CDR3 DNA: TGTGCCTGGACCGTCGGGTCTTACGCGGGAATGGGGAATTCACCCCTCCACTTT

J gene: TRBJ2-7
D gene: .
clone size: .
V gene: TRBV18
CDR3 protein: CASSPQGAGYEQYF
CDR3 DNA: TGTGCCAGCTCACCACAGGGAGCAGGCTACGAGCAGTACTTC

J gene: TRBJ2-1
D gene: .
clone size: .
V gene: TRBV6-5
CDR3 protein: CVSSSLISGEQFF
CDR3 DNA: TGTGTCAGCAGTTCCCTTATAAGCGGTGAGCAGTTCTTC

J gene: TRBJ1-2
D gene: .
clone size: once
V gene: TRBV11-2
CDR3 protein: CASSQLPGEGYTF
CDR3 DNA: TGTGCCAGCAGCCAGCTCCCGGGGGAGGGCTACACCTTC

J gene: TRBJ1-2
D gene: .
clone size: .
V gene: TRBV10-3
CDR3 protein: CAISEWQGANTF
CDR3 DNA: TGTGCCATCAGTGAGTGGCAGGGTGCGAACACCTTC

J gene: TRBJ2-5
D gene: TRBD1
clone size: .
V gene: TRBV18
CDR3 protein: CAGSLRTGKGQETQYF
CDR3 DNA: TGTGCCGGCTCACTCAGGACAGGGAAGGGCCAAGAGACCCAGTACTTC

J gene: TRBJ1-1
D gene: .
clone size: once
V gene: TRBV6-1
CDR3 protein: CASSLQGNTEAFF
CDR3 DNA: TGTGCCAGCAGCTTACAGGGGAACACTGAAGCTTTCTTT

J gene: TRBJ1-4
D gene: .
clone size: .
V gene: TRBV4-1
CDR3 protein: CASSLQTTASEKLFF
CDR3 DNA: TGCGCCAGCAGCCTGCAAACCACGGCGTCGGAAAAACTGTTTTTT

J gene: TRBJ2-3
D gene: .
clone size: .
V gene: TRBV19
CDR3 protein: CASSIPPGGGADTQYF
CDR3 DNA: TGTGCCAGTAGTATCCCCCCGGGGGGCGGAGCAGATACGCAGTATTTT

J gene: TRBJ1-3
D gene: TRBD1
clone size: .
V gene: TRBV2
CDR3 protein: CASRDRAGNTIYF
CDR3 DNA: TGTGCCAGCAGGGACAGGGCGGGAAACACCATATATTTT

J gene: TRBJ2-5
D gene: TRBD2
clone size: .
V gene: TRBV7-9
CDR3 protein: CASTSGMTFQETQYF
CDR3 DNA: TGTGCCAGCACCAGCGGGATGACGTTTCAAGAGACCCAGTACTTC

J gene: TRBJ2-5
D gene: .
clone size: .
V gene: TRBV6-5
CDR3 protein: CASSYGGPWTQYF
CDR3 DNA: TGTGCCAGCAGTTACGGTGGTCCTTGGACCCAGTACTTC

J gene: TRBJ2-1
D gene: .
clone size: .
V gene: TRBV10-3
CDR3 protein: CAISESRANEQFF
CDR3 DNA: TGTGCCATCAGTGAGTCCAGGGCAAATGAGCAGTTCTTC

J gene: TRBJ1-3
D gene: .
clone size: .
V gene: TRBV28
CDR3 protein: CASSLSWSSGNTIYF
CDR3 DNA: TGTGCCAGCAGTTTATCATGGAGCTCTGGAAACACCATATATTTT

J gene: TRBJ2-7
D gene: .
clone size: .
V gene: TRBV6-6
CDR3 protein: CASSYSFEQYF
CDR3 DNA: TGTGCCAGCAGTTACTCCTTCGAGCAGTACTTC

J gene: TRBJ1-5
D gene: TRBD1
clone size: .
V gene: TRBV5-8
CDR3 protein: CASSYGTGTQELYSNQPQHF
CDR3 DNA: TGTGCCAGCAGCTATGGGACAGGGACCCAAGAACTTTATAGCAATCAGCCCCAGCATTTT

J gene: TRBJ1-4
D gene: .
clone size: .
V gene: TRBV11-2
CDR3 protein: CASSLDPPAAREKLFF
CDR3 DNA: TGTGCCAGCAGCTTAGATCCCCCAGCAGCTCGTGAAAAACTGTTTTTT